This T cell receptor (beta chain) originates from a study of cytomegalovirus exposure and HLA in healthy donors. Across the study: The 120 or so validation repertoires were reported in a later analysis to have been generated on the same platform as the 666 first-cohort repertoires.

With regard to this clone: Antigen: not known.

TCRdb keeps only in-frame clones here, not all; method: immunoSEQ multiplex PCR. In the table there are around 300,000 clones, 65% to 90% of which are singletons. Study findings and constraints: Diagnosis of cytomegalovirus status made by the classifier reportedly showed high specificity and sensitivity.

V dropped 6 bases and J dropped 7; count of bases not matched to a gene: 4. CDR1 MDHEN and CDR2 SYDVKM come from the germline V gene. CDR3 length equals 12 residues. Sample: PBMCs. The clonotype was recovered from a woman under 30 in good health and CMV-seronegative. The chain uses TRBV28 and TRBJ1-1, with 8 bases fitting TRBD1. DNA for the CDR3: TGTGCCAGCAGCAGACAGGGGAATGAAGCTTTCTTT. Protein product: CASSRQGNEAFF.